The T cell receptor beta chain described here comes from a study of CD8+ T cells in alopecia areata. As for the study in general: For the treated group, dosing was oral tofacitinib at 5 to 10 mg twice daily. Tofacitinib exposure lasted 6 to 18 months, followed by 6 months off drug. Study results and limitations: Resident alphabeta T-cell populations of normal skin are likewise subject to sequencing in scalp samples.

It was cDNA, reverse transcribed from extracted RNA, that served as the sequencing template. TCRdb's copy holds only in-frame clones and misses some; the assay was immunoSEQ multiplex PCR. The sample holds 180,000 or so clones, about 70% seen once. The investigators collected lesional scalp punch biopsies and peripheral blood from alopecia areata patients. Remarks on this clone: Antigen specificity is unknown.

Trimming pared 0 bases from V and 4 bases from J, leaving 9 bases between. The CDR3 runs to 13 residues. From germline, CDR1 is GTSNPN and CDR2 SVGIG (reference sequence). The receptor's source is a human donor with alopecia areata. The material was CD8+ T cells sorted from blood, obtained at week 0. The gene calls are TRBV30 and TRBJ1-2, with D possibly TRBD1 on 5 matching bases. The CDR3, as DNA: TGTGCCTGGAGTGTTGGAGGGGCCTATGGCTACACCTTC. Amino acid sequence: CAWSVGGAYGYTF.